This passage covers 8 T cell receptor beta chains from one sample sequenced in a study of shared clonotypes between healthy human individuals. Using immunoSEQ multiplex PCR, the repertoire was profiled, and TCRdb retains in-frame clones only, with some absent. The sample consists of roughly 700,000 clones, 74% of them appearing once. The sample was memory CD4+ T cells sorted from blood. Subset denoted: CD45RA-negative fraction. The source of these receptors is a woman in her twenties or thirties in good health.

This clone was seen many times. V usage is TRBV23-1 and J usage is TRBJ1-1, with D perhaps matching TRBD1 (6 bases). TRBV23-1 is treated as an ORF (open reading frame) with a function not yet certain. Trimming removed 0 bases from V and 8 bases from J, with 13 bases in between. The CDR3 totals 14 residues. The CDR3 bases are TGCGCCAGCAGTCAATCGGGGGCGTGTAAGGAAGCTTTCTTT. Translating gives CASSQSGACKEAFF.

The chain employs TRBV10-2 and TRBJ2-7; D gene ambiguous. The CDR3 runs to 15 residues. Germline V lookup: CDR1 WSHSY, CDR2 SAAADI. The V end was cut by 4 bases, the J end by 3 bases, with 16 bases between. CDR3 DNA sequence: TGCGCCAGCAGTGCCCCCGACTTGAAGGACTACGAGCAGTACTTC. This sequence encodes CASSAPDLKDYEQYF.

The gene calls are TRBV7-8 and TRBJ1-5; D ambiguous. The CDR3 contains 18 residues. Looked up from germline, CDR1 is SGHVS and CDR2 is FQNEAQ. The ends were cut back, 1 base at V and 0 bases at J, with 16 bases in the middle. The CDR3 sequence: CASSLEASAVHSNQPQHF. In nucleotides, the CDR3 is TGTGCCAGCAGCTTAGAGGCTTCGGCAGTACATAGCAATCAGCCCCAGCATTTT.

The CDR3 DNA reads as TGTGCCAGCAGTTTAAAGGGGACAGATCCTGTGTACGGCTACACCTTC. It codes for CASSLKGTDPVYGYTF. V usage is TRBV27 and J usage is TRBJ1-2, with TRBD1 matching over 7 bases. The CDR3 covers 16 residues. Per the germline V gene, CDR1 is MNHEY and CDR2 is SMNVEV (reference sequence). The junction had 14 bases not matched to a gene; V was cut back by 2 bases and J by 8 bases.

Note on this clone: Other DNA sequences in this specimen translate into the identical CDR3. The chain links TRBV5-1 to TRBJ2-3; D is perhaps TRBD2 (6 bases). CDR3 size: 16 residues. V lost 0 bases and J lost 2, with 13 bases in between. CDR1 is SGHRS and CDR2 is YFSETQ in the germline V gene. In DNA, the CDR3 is TGCGCCAGCAGCTTGGAAGGGCGCGGGGACACAGATACGCAGTATTTT. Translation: CASSLEGRGDTDTQYF. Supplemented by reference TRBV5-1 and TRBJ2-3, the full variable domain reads KAGVTQTPRYLIKTRGQQVTLSCSPISGHRSVSWYQQTPGQGLQFLFEYFSETQRNKGNFPGRFSGRQFSNSRSEMNVSTLELGDSALYLCASSLEGRGDTDTQYFGPGTRLTVL.

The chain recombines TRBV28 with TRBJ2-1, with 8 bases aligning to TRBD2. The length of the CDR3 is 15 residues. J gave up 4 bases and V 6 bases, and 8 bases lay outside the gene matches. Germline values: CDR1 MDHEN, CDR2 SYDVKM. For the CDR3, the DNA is TGTGCCAGCAGCCCAGTTAGCGGGACTTACAATGAGCAGTTCTTC. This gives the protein CASSPVSGTYNEQFF. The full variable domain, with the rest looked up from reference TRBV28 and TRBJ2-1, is DVKVTQSSRYLVKRTGEKVFLECVQDMDHENMFWYRQDPGLGLRLIYFSYDVKMKEKGDIPEGYSVSREKKERFSLILESASTNQTSMYLCASSPVSGTYNEQFFGPGTRLTVL.

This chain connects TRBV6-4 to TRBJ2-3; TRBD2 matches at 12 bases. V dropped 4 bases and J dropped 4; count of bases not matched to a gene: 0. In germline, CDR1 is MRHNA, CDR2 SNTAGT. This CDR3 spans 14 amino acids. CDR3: CASSGLAGADTQYF. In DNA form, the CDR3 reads TGTGCCAGCAGTGGACTAGCGGGAGCAGATACGCAGTATTTT.

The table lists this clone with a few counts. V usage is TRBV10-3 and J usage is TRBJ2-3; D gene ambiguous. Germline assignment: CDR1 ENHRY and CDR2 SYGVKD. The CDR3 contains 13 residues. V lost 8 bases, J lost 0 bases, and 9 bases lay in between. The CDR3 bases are TGTGCCATCGCAGGCGAGAGCACAGATACGCAGTATTTT. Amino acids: CAIAGESTDTQYF.